This T cell receptor (beta chain) comes out of a study of cytomegalovirus exposure and HLA in healthy donors. Study-level points and caveats: Presence/absence analyses rested on an assumption that sequencing depth was roughly uniform across donors. As a later analysis revealed, most CMV-associated TCR beta chains appeared HLA-restricted. What was likely a sequencing artifact was a cluster of highly shared sequence variants.

Notes on this clone: Its antigen is currently unknown.

The ends lost 0 bases at V and 5 bases at J; junction bases unmatched: 3. The length of the CDR3 is 15 residues. Germline CDR1 ENHRY, CDR2 SYGVKD. PCR employed 60 Vbeta and 13 Jbeta primers. The protocol was immunoSEQ multiplex PCR, while the TCRdb copy is restricted to in-frame clones and leaves out a portion. The data contain roughly 120,000 clones, over 65% of them seen just once; the ten biggest clones take up 11%. Sample: PBMCs. The source is a woman aged 45-65 years in good health and CMV-seropositive. This chain links TRBV10-3 with TRBJ1-4; TRBD1 aligns across 7 bases. The CDR3 bases are TGTGCCATCAGTGAGTCAACAGGGGCGAATGAAAAACTGTTTTTT. Encoded protein: CAISESTGANEKLFF.